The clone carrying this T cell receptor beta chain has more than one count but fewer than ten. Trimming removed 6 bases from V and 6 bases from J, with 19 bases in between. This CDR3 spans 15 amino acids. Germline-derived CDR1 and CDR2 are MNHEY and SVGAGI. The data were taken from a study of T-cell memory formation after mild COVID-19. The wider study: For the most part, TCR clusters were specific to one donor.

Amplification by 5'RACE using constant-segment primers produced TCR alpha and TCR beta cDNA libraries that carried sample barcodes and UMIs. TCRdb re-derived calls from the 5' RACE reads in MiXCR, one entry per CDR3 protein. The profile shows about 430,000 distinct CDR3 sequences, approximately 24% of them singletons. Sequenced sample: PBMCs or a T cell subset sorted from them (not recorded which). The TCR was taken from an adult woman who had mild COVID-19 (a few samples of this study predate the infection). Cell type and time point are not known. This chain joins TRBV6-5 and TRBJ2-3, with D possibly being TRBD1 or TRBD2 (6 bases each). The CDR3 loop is CASSSPGRGRDTQYF. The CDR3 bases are TGTGCCAGCAGCTCCCCTGGACGGGGGCGGGATACGCAGTATTTT.